The TCR beta chain under discussion was sequenced for a study of blood T cell repertoires in COVID-19. Looking at the study overall: The United States, Italy and Spain were the sources of the acute and convalescent COVID-19 samples.

In the original processing: It was from reference gene primer amplification that nucleated cell counts were estimated. Using immunoSEQ multiplex PCR, the repertoire was profiled, and TCRdb retains in-frame clones only, with some absent. V, J and clone size were drawn from that table, and D and trimming were deduced from the DNA. The sample lists about 120,000 clones; over 75% were seen once. The clonotype originates from a man older than 75 with active or convalescent COVID-19. The sequencing input was peripheral blood.

The CDR3 sequence is CASSLASGGYNEQFF. The CDR3 DNA is TGTGCCAGCAGCTTAGCTAGCGGGGGGTACAATGAGCAGTTCTTC. The V gene is TRBV7-2, the J gene TRBJ2-1; the match to TRBD2 covers 10 bases. CDR3 length equals 15 residues. Germline CDR1 reads SGHTA; CDR2 reads FQGNSA. Trimming at V came to 0 bases and at J to 4 bases, leaving 0 bases not matched to a gene.